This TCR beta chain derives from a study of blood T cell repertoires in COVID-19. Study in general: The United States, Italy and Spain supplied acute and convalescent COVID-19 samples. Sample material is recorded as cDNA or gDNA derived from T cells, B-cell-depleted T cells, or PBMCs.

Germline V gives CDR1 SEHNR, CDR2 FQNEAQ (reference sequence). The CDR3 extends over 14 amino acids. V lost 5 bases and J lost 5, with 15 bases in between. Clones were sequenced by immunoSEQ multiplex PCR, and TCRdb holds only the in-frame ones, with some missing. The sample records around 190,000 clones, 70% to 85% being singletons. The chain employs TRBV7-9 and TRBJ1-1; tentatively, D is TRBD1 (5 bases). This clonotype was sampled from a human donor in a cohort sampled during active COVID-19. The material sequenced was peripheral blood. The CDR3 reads CASSPRGGGTEAFF. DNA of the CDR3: TGTGCCAGCAGCCCCCGTGGGGGAGGGACTGAAGCTTTCTTT. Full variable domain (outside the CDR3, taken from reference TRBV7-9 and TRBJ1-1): DTGVSQNPRHKITKRGQNVTFRCDPISEHNRLYWYRQTLGQGPEFLTYFQNEAQLEKSRLLSDRFSAERPKGSFSTLEIQRTEQGDSAMYLCASSPRGGGTEAFFGQGTRLTVV.